This is a list of T cell receptor beta chains from one sample in a study of blood T cell repertoires in COVID-19. TCRdb's copy holds only in-frame clones and misses some; the assay was immunoSEQ multiplex PCR. The table lists 100,000 to 150,000 clones, over 75% of them singletons, with over 9.5% in the top ten. Sequenced material: peripheral blood. These receptors originate from a man aged 55 to 70 with acute or convalescent COVID-19. The CDR3 runs from the conserved cysteine through the conserved F or W. D genes are given only for firm matches. A row's size may be missing; if present it is once, few, many or a size class.

j_gene: TRBJ2-3
d_gene: TRBD1
v_gene: TRBV5-1
abundance: .
CDR3nt: TGCGCCAGCAGCCCCCGGGACAGGGGGGAGTATTTT
CDR3aa: CASSPRDRGEYF

j_gene: TRBJ1-2
d_gene: .
v_gene: TRBV28
abundance: .
CDR3nt: TGTGCCAGCAGCCCGGGACAAGGTGGCTACACCTTC
CDR3aa: CASSPGQGGYTF

j_gene: TRBJ1-1
d_gene: .
v_gene: TRBV30
abundance: .
CDR3nt: TGTGCCTGTGGGGAGGACACTGAAGCTTTCTTT
CDR3aa: CACGEDTEAFF

j_gene: TRBJ1-1
d_gene: .
v_gene: TRBV28
abundance: .
CDR3nt: TGTGCCAGCAGTTCCGGGAACACTGAAGCTTTCTTT
CDR3aa: CASSSGNTEAFF

j_gene: TRBJ2-7
d_gene: .
v_gene: TRBV11-3
abundance: .
CDR3nt: TGTGCCAGCAGCTTAGGCGGCGACTCCTACGAGCAGTACTTC
CDR3aa: CASSLGGDSYEQYF

j_gene: TRBJ2-1
d_gene: TRBD2
v_gene: TRBV15
abundance: .
CDR3nt: TGTGCCACCAGCCGATCGACTAGCAGCGATGAGCAGTTCTTC
CDR3aa: CATSRSTSSDEQFF

j_gene: TRBJ2-7
d_gene: TRBD2
v_gene: TRBV28
abundance: once
CDR3nt: TGTGCCAGCAGTTTAGTTAGCGGGAGAGCCTACGAGCAGTACTTC
CDR3aa: CASSLVSGRAYEQYF

j_gene: TRBJ2-3
d_gene: .
v_gene: TRBV28
abundance: .
CDR3nt: TGTGCCAGCAGTTTAATGGCGGGACGTTCCACAGATACGCAGTATTTT
CDR3aa: CASSLMAGRSTDTQYF

j_gene: TRBJ2-3
d_gene: .
v_gene: TRBV12-5
abundance: .
CDR3nt: TGTGCTAGTGGACGGGACACAGATACGCAGTATTTT
CDR3aa: CASGRDTDTQYF

j_gene: TRBJ1-2
d_gene: TRBD1
v_gene: TRBV19
abundance: .
CDR3nt: TGTGCCAGTACTCGGGACAGCTTTGGCTACACCTTC
CDR3aa: CASTRDSFGYTF

j_gene: TRBJ2-7
d_gene: .
v_gene: TRBV19
abundance: .
CDR3nt: TGTGCCAGTAAAACACAGTACTTC
CDR3aa: CASKTQYF

j_gene: TRBJ1-1
d_gene: .
v_gene: TRBV5-4
abundance: few
CDR3nt: TGTGCCAGCAGCACGGGACTTAACACTGAAGCTTTCTTT
CDR3aa: CASSTGLNTEAFF

j_gene: TRBJ2-3
d_gene: .
v_gene: TRBV19
abundance: .
CDR3nt: TGTGCCAGTAGTATAAGCTTCGAGTTTCCGGGCACAGATACGCAGTATTTT
CDR3aa: CASSISFEFPGTDTQYF

j_gene: TRBJ2-3
d_gene: .
v_gene: TRBV7-9
abundance: .
CDR3nt: TGTGCCAGCAGTTCCAGGGGACCAGATACGCAGTATTTT
CDR3aa: CASSSRGPDTQYF

j_gene: TRBJ2-5
d_gene: .
v_gene: TRBV5-5
abundance: .
CDR3nt: TGTGCCAGCAGCTTGTTCAGGGGAGGGGAGACCCAGTACTTC
CDR3aa: CASSLFRGGETQYF

j_gene: TRBJ2-5
d_gene: TRBD2
v_gene: TRBV3-1/TRBV3-2
abundance: .
CDR3nt: TGTGCCAGCAGCCAATATGCGGGAGGCGTCCAAGAGACCCAGTACTTC
CDR3aa: CASSQYAGGVQETQYF

j_gene: TRBJ2-3
d_gene: TRBD2
v_gene: TRBV7-9
abundance: .
CDR3nt: TGTGCCAGCAGCTTAGTGAGCGGGAGGGCCAAGGGAGATACGCAGTATTTT
CDR3aa: CASSLVSGRAKGDTQYF

j_gene: TRBJ1-2
d_gene: .
v_gene: TRBV19
abundance: .
CDR3nt: TGTGCCAGTAGTATTCGCCACCCTGGGCAAGCTGGCTACACCTTC
CDR3aa: CASSIRHPGQAGYTF

j_gene: TRBJ1-6
d_gene: .
v_gene: TRBV30
abundance: .
CDR3nt: TGTGCCTGGGGCCCTCAGACAGCACTCGGTTCACCCCTCCACTTT
CDR3aa: CAWGPQTALGSPLHF

j_gene: TRBJ2-7
d_gene: TRBD2
v_gene: TRBV4-2
abundance: .
CDR3nt: TGTGCCAGCAGCCAAGATACTAGCGGCTCCTACGAGCAGTACTTC
CDR3aa: CASSQDTSGSYEQYF

j_gene: TRBJ1-4
d_gene: TRBD1
v_gene: TRBV19
abundance: .
CDR3nt: TGTGCCAGTCGCCGGGACAGGGGCGAAAAACTGTTTTTT
CDR3aa: CASRRDRGEKLFF

j_gene: TRBJ2-7
d_gene: TRBD1
v_gene: TRBV6-5
abundance: .
CDR3nt: TGTGCCAGCAGGGGGACAGCCTACGAGCAGTACTTC
CDR3aa: CASRGTAYEQYF

j_gene: TRBJ2-2
d_gene: TRBD2
v_gene: TRBV6-1
abundance: .
CDR3nt: TGTGCCAGCAGTGAAGACATTAGCGGGGGGAACACCGGGGAGCTGTTTTTT
CDR3aa: CASSEDISGGNTGELFF

j_gene: TRBJ2-3
d_gene: .
v_gene: TRBV5-5
abundance: .
CDR3nt: TGTGCCAGCAGCTTTGGAGGAGCATTCTCAGATACGCAGTATTTT
CDR3aa: CASSFGGAFSDTQYF

j_gene: TRBJ1-2
d_gene: TRBD1
v_gene: TRBV5-1
abundance: few
CDR3nt: TGCGCCAGCAGCTTCGAGGACAGGGAGACCGACTATGGCTACACCTTC
CDR3aa: CASSFEDRETDYGYTF

j_gene: TRBJ1-5
d_gene: TRBD1
v_gene: TRBV6-5
abundance: .
CDR3nt: TGTGCCAGCAGGCGAACAGGGGAGGTTCAACAGCCCCAGCATTTT
CDR3aa: CASRRTGEVQQPQHF

j_gene: TRBJ1-2
d_gene: .
v_gene: TRBV5-1
abundance: .
CDR3nt: TGCGCCAGCCGGGTACCCCCCTATGGCTACACCTTC
CDR3aa: CASRVPPYGYTF

j_gene: TRBJ1-3
d_gene: .
v_gene: TRBV28
abundance: .
CDR3nt: TGTGCCAGCATTTCCCCGAGGGCTCATGGAAACACCATATATTTT
CDR3aa: CASISPRAHGNTIYF

j_gene: TRBJ2-7
d_gene: TRBD2
v_gene: TRBV3-1/TRBV3-2
abundance: .
CDR3nt: TGTGCCAGCAGCCTGAGCGGGAGCAACTACGAGCAGTACTTC
CDR3aa: CASSLSGSNYEQYF

j_gene: TRBJ2-1
d_gene: TRBD1
v_gene: TRBV3-1/TRBV3-2
abundance: .
CDR3nt: TGTGCCAGCAGCCTCCGACAGGGGGGTCTTCTTGAGCAGTTCTTC
CDR3aa: CASSLRQGGLLEQFF

j_gene: TRBJ2-7
d_gene: TRBD1
v_gene: TRBV3-1/TRBV3-2
abundance: .
CDR3nt: TGTGCCAGCAGCCCCGGGACAGGGGCCTCCTACGAGCAGTACTTC
CDR3aa: CASSPGTGASYEQYF

j_gene: TRBJ2-7
d_gene: .
v_gene: TRBV3-1/TRBV3-2
abundance: .
CDR3nt: TGTGCCAGCAGCCACACGACATTAAAAGGGGCGAGTATCTCCTACGAGCAGTACTTC
CDR3aa: CASSHTTLKGASISYEQYF

j_gene: TRBJ2-5
d_gene: TRBD1
v_gene: TRBV10-3
abundance: .
CDR3nt: TGTGCCATCAGCGATCCGGGACAGAAGGGAGAGACCCAGTACTTC
CDR3aa: CAISDPGQKGETQYF

j_gene: TRBJ2-7
d_gene: .
v_gene: TRBV28
abundance: once
CDR3nt: TGTGCCAGCAGCCCCCCCCGGGGGAACGAGCAGTACTTC
CDR3aa: CASSPPRGNEQYF

j_gene: TRBJ2-5
d_gene: TRBD2
v_gene: TRBV10-3
abundance: .
CDR3nt: TGTGCCATCAGTGGACGAGCGGGAGATTCGGGAGAGACCCAGTACTTC
CDR3aa: CAISGRAGDSGETQYF

j_gene: TRBJ2-4
d_gene: TRBD1
v_gene: TRBV29-1
abundance: .
CDR3nt: TGCAGCGTTCAGGACAGGGGGGACATTCAGTACTTC
CDR3aa: CSVQDRGDIQYF

j_gene: TRBJ1-2
d_gene: TRBD1
v_gene: TRBV28
abundance: .
CDR3nt: TGTGCCAGCAGTTTATGGCTGACAGGGGGTACTGGCTACACCTTC
CDR3aa: CASSLWLTGGTGYTF

j_gene: TRBJ2-1
d_gene: .
v_gene: TRBV5-1
abundance: .
CDR3nt: TGCGCCAGCAGCTCATTCACCTACAATGAGCAGTTCTTC
CDR3aa: CASSSFTYNEQFF

j_gene: TRBJ2-7
d_gene: TRBD1
v_gene: TRBV10-1
abundance: .
CDR3nt: TGCGCCAGCAGTGCCGAGGACAGGGGTATCTACGAGCAGTACTTC
CDR3aa: CASSAEDRGIYEQYF

j_gene: TRBJ1-5
d_gene: .
v_gene: TRBV28
abundance: few
CDR3nt: TGTGCCAGCACTCAATTTTCCGGGTCATATCAGCCCCAGCATTTT
CDR3aa: CASTQFSGSYQPQHF

j_gene: TRBJ2-3
d_gene: .
v_gene: TRBV18
abundance: .
CDR3nt: TGTGCCAGCTCACCAAGTCATACTAGCACAGATACGCAGTATTTT
CDR3aa: CASSPSHTSTDTQYF

j_gene: TRBJ2-1
d_gene: .
v_gene: TRBV16
abundance: .
CDR3nt: TGTGCCAGCAGCCAATCGAGGGCCGAGCAGTTCTTC
CDR3aa: CASSQSRAEQFF

j_gene: TRBJ1-5
d_gene: TRBD1
v_gene: TRBV18
abundance: .
CDR3nt: TGTGCCAGCTCACCGCCTGGACAGGGGGCTGGAAGTCAGCCCCAGCATTTT
CDR3aa: CASSPPGQGAGSQPQHF